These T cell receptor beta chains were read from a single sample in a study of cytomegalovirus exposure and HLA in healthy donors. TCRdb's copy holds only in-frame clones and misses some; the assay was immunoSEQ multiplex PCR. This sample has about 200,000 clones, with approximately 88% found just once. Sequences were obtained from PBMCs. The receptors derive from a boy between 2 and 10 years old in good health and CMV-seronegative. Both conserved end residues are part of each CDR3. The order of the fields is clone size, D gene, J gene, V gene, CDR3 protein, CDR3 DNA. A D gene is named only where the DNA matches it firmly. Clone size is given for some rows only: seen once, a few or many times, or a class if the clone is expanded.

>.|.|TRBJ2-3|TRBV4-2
CASRGGTYADTQYF
TGTGCCAGCAGGGGCGGGACCTACGCAGATACGCAGTATTTT
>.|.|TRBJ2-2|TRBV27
CASSPSTVSTGELFF
TGTGCCAGCAGCCCCTCGACAGTCAGCACCGGGGAGCTGTTTTTT
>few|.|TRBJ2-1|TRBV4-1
CASSQDSGGAREQFF
TGCGCCAGCAGCCAAGATTCTGGGGGGGCGCGGGAGCAGTTCTTC
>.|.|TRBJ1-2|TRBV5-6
CASSTSYYGYTF
TGTGCCAGCAGCACATCTTACTATGGCTACACCTTC
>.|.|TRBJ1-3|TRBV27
CASSLGGGTGNTIYF
TGTGCCAGCAGTTTAGGGGGAGGAACTGGAAACACCATATATTTT
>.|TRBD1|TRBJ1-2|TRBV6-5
CASSWTGVYGYTF
TGTGCCAGCAGCTGGACAGGGGTCTATGGCTACACCTTC
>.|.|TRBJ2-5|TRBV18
CASSQGRAQETQYF
TGTGCCAGCTCACAAGGCAGGGCCCAAGAGACCCAGTACTTC
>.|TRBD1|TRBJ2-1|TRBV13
CASSSRDRSLNEQFF
TGTGCCAGCAGCTCCCGGGACAGGTCTTTAAATGAGCAGTTCTTC
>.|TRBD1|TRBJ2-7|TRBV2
CASTIRTGESEQYF
TGTGCCAGCACTATCAGGACAGGGGAAAGTGAGCAGTACTTC
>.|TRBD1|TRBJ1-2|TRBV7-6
CASSSGQGKEGYTF
TGTGCCAGCAGCTCGGGACAGGGAAAGGAGGGCTACACCTTC
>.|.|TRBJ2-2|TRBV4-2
CASSQGTANTGELFF
TGTGCCAGCAGCCAAGGAACGGCGAACACCGGGGAGCTGTTTTTT
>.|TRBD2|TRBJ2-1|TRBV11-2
CASSTPGLAGGNEQFF
TGTGCCAGCAGCACCCCGGGACTAGCGGGAGGTAACGAGCAGTTCTTC
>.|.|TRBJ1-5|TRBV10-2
CASRGTPYSNQPQHF
TGCGCCAGCAGGGGGACACCTTATAGCAATCAGCCCCAGCATTTT
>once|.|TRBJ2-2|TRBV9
CASSPRQANTGELFF
TGTGCCAGCAGCCCCCGACAGGCGAACACCGGGGAGCTGTTTTTT
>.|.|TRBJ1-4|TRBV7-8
CASSQPPDEKLFF
TGTGCCAGCAGCCAACCTCCGGATGAAAAACTGTTTTTT
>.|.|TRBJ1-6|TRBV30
CAWSVPGGGNSPLHF
TGTGCCTGGAGTGTACCCGGGGGTGGAAATTCACCCCTCCACTTT
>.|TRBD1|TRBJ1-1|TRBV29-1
CSSITGGYTEAFF
TGCAGCTCCATAACAGGGGGCTATACTGAAGCTTTCTTT
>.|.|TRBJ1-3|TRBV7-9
CASSLAQGGGNTIYF
TGTGCCAGCAGCTTAGCGCAAGGGGGTGGAAACACCATATATTTT
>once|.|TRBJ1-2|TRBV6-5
CASSYSSDRNYGYTF
TGTGCCAGCAGTTACTCTTCCGACAGGAACTATGGCTACACCTTC
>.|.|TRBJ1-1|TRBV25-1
CASSLDWNTEAFF
TGTGCCAGCAGTCTTGACTGGAACACTGAAGCTTTCTTT
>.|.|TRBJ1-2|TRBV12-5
CASGGGQCGYTF
TGTGCTAGTGGTGGCGGACAGTGCGGCTACACCTTC
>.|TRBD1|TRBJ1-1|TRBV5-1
CASSLAGGTGGTEAFF
TGCGCCAGCAGCTTGGCCGGCGGGACAGGGGGCACTGAAGCTTTCTTT
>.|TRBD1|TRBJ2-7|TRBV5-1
CASSSGQSEQYF
TGCGCCAGCAGCTCGGGACAGAGCGAGCAGTACTTC
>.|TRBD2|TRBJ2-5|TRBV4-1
CASSHGLAGGETQYF
TGCGCCAGCAGCCACGGACTAGCGGGAGGTGAGACCCAGTACTTC
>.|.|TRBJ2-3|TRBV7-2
CASSLQSGSPTDTQYF
TGTGCCAGCAGTTTACAGTCAGGCTCACCGACAGATACGCAGTATTTT
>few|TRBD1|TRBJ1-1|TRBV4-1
CASRHISGTGHTEAFF
TGCGCCAGCAGGCATATTTCCGGGACAGGGCACACTGAAGCTTTCTTT
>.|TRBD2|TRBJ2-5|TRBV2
CASTTDTSVLKTQYF
TGTGCCAGCACCACCGACACTAGCGTTTTAAAGACCCAGTACTTC
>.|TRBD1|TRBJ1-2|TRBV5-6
CASRDTGGPPGYTF
TGTGCCAGCAGAGATACAGGGGGGCCCCCGGGCTACACCTTC
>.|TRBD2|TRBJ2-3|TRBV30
CAWSLTGGATDTQYF
TGTGCCTGGAGTCTGACCGGGGGGGCCACAGATACGCAGTATTTT
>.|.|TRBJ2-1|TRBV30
CAWSSGGHEQFF
TGTGCCTGGAGTTCCGGCGGTCATGAGCAGTTCTTC
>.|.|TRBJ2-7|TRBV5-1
CASSRSTYEQYF
TGCGCCAGCAGCCGTTCTACCTACGAGCAGTACTTC
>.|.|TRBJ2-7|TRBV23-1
CASRKRQVYEQYF
TGCGCCAGCAGAAAACGACAGGTCTACGAGCAGTACTTC
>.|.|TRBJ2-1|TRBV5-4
CASHDSSYNEQFF
TGTGCCTCTCATGACAGCTCCTACAATGAGCAGTTCTTC
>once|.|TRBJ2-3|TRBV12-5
CASGFRLVHTDTQYF
TGTGCTAGTGGTTTTCGACTAGTACACACAGATACGCAGTATTTT
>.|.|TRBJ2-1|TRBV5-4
CASSLDGSSYNEQFF
TGTGCCAGCAGCTTGGACGGGAGCTCCTACAATGAGCAGTTCTTC
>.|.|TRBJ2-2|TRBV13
CASSLGQGNTGELFF
TGTGCCAGCAGCTTAGGGCAGGGGAACACCGGGGAGCTGTTTTTT
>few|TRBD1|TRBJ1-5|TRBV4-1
CASSQYRGSNQPQHF
TGCGCCAGCAGCCAGTACAGGGGTAGCAATCAGCCCCAGCATTTT
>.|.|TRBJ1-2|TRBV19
CASSMTPIANYGYTF
TGTGCCAGTAGTATGACACCTATCGCTAACTATGGCTACACCTTC
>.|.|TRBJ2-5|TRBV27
CASSPGGPRGQETQYF
TGTGCCAGCAGTCCAGGCGGCCCCCGGGGCCAAGAGACCCAGTACTTC
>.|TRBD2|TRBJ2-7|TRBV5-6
CASSLIPGRGVVYEQYF
TGTGCCAGCAGCTTGATTCCCGGGCGGGGGGTGGTTTACGAGCAGTACTTC